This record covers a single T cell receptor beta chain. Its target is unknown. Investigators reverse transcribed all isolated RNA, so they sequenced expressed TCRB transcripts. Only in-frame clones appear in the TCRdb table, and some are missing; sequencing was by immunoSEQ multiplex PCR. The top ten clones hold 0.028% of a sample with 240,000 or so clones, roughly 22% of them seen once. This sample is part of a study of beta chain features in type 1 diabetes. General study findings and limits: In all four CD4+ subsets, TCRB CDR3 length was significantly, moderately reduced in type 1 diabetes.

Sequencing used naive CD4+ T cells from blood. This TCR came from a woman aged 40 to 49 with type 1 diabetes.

The CDR3 DNA is TGTGCCAGCAGCGGACAGGGGACTAATGAAAAACTGTTTTTT. Protein sequence: CASSGQGTNEKLFF. The chain has TRBV7-9 and TRBJ1-4; TRBD1 aligns across 9 bases. V gave up 5 bases and J gave up 2 bases; unmatched junction bases: 0. The CDR3 has 14 amino acids. Germline CDR1 is SEHNR and CDR2 is FQNEAQ (reference sequence).